The present entry profiles one TCR beta chain with its context. The CDR3 has 15 residues. Looked up from germline, CDR1 is MDHEN and CDR2 is SYDVKM. V was pared by 3 bases and J by 3 bases, with 12 bases between. The method was immunoSEQ multiplex PCR; TCRdb's version includes in-frame clones alone and lacks a portion of them. The table includes just over 90,000 clones, 85% to 90% detected once. This sample is part of a study of control samples from healthy donors and cancer patients. The TCR sequence derives from a woman aged 45-65 years in good health. The sequencing sample was made of blood. The chain couples TRBV28 to TRBJ1-5, with D tentatively TRBD1 (6 bases). As DNA, the CDR3 is TGTGCCAGCAGTTTCCGGGCAGGGGCCAATCAGCCCCAGCATTTT. Translated, it gives CASSFRAGANQPQHF.